A selection of T cell receptor beta chains follows, all from one sample in a study of shared clonotypes between healthy human individuals. The data were produced by immunoSEQ multiplex PCR, yet TCRdb's version contains in-frame clones alone and is incomplete. This sample carries some 1.1 million clones, 70% to 80% of them seen once, and the ten largest clones take approximately 0.9%. Sequenced: memory CD4+ T cells from PBMCs. These receptors were collected from a man aged 18 to 30 in good health. Some clones in this sample may be carry-over from other donors' samples. Each CDR3 is given with its conserved first and last residue. The order of the fields is J gene, V gene, clone size, D gene, CDR3 protein, CDR3 DNA. D genes are given only for firm matches. Clone size is shown for a subset of rows, as once, few, many or a class of expanded clone.

j_gene: TRBJ2-5
v_gene: TRBV9
abundance: .
d_gene: .
CDR3aa: CASSLWGDPRETQYF
CDR3nt: TGTGCCAGCAGTCTTTGGGGGGACCCCCGCGAGACCCAGTACTTC

j_gene: TRBJ2-1
v_gene: TRBV18
abundance: .
d_gene: TRBD2
CDR3aa: CASSPLAGPYNEQFF
CDR3nt: TGTGCCAGCTCGCCCCTAGCGGGCCCCTACAATGAGCAGTTCTTC

j_gene: TRBJ1-1
v_gene: TRBV6-6
abundance: .
d_gene: .
CDR3aa: CASSLAVEAFF
CDR3nt: TGTGCCAGCAGTTTGGCGGTAGAGGCTTTCTTT

j_gene: TRBJ2-3
v_gene: TRBV5-1
abundance: .
d_gene: TRBD1
CDR3aa: CASSLQGGGTDTQYF
CDR3nt: TGCGCCAGCAGCTTACAGGGGGGCGGTACAGATACGCAGTATTTT

j_gene: TRBJ2-2
v_gene: TRBV1
abundance: once
d_gene: .
CDR3aa: CTSNFLRRTGLNTGELFF
CDR3nt: TGCACCAGCAACTTCTTACGTCGGACGGGATTAAACACCGGGGAGCTGTTTTTT

j_gene: TRBJ1-5
v_gene: TRBV28
abundance: once
d_gene: .
CDR3aa: CASSLTHQPQHF
CDR3nt: TGTGCCAGCAGTTTGACACATCAGCCCCAGCATTTT

j_gene: TRBJ2-5
v_gene: TRBV5-1
abundance: once
d_gene: .
CDR3aa: CASSYAPEETQYF
CDR3nt: TGCGCCAGCAGCTACGCCCCCGAAGAGACCCAGTACTTC

j_gene: TRBJ1-5
v_gene: TRBV6-1
abundance: .
d_gene: TRBD1
CDR3aa: CATTTGLLSNQPQHF
CDR3nt: TGTGCCACCACGACAGGGCTCCTTAGCAATCAGCCCCAGCATTTT

j_gene: TRBJ2-1
v_gene: TRBV18
abundance: .
d_gene: .
CDR3aa: CASSPPGRVDSEQFF
CDR3nt: TGTGCCAGCTCACCACCGGGGCGGGTGGATAGCGAGCAGTTCTTC

j_gene: TRBJ1-2
v_gene: TRBV5-8
abundance: few
d_gene: TRBD1
CDR3aa: CASSTPTGGYGYTF
CDR3nt: TGTGCCAGCAGCACACCTACAGGGGGCTATGGCTACACCTTC

j_gene: TRBJ2-1
v_gene: TRBV5-4
abundance: .
d_gene: TRBD1
CDR3aa: CASSTPGGEKNEQFF
CDR3nt: TGTGCCAGCAGCACGCCAGGGGGTGAGAAAAATGAGCAGTTCTTC

j_gene: TRBJ2-2
v_gene: TRBV27
abundance: .
d_gene: .
CDR3aa: CASSLPYRDLETGELFF
CDR3nt: TGTGCCAGCAGTTTGCCCTACCGGGACCTAGAGACCGGGGAGCTGTTTTTT

j_gene: TRBJ2-5
v_gene: TRBV6-5
abundance: .
d_gene: .
CDR3aa: CASSYSRRQGKETQYF
CDR3nt: TGTGCCAGCAGTTACTCGAGAAGGCAGGGGAAAGAGACCCAGTACTTC

j_gene: TRBJ2-7
v_gene: TRBV18
abundance: .
d_gene: TRBD2
CDR3aa: CASSTSGSYEQYF
CDR3nt: TGTGCCAGCTCTACTAGCGGGAGCTACGAGCAGTACTTC

j_gene: TRBJ2-1
v_gene: TRBV7-3
abundance: .
d_gene: TRBD2
CDR3aa: CASSLLREGNNEQFF
CDR3nt: TGTGCCAGCAGCTTATTGCGGGAGGGAAACAATGAGCAGTTCTTC

j_gene: TRBJ2-7
v_gene: TRBV6-5
abundance: .
d_gene: TRBD2
CDR3aa: CASSYLTSGSGEQYF
CDR3nt: TGTGCCAGCAGTTACTTGACTAGCGGGAGCGGTGAGCAGTACTTC

j_gene: TRBJ2-7
v_gene: TRBV18
abundance: .
d_gene: .
CDR3aa: CASSPPGGHEQYF
CDR3nt: TGTGCCAGCTCACCACCGGGTGGACACGAGCAGTACTTC

j_gene: TRBJ1-4
v_gene: TRBV2
abundance: .
d_gene: .
CDR3aa: CASYQLQGATNEKLFF
CDR3nt: TGTGCCAGCTATCAGCTGCAGGGTGCAACTAATGAAAAACTGTTTTTT

j_gene: TRBJ1-5
v_gene: TRBV6-5
abundance: once
d_gene: TRBD1
CDR3aa: CASRGTGVREPQHF
CDR3nt: TGTGCCAGCAGGGGGACAGGGGTGAGGGAGCCCCAGCATTTT